The present T cell receptor beta chain was sequenced within a study of blood T cell repertoires in COVID-19. Overall study: Sites in the United States, Italy and Spain provided acute and convalescent COVID-19 samples. The cDNA or gDNA used as material had been derived from T cells, B-cell-depleted T cells, or PBMCs.

Seattle patient enrollment occurred during active infection, with longitudinal follow-up thereafter. The authors' processing: Cell counts per sample came from amplifying reference gene primers. Profiling relied on immunoSEQ multiplex PCR, and the TCRdb table lists in-frame clones only, not all of them. V, J and clone size derive from that table, while D and trimming were established from the DNA sequence. Here the sample spans about 290,000 clones, under 90% being singletons. V dropped 2 bases and J dropped 7 bases, with 15 bases sitting between them. The CDR3 length is 14 residues. Germline V gives CDR1 SGHRS, CDR2 YFSETQ.

Sequenced material: peripheral blood. The source is a woman in her 30s with COVID-19, enrolled during active disease. The chain links TRBV5-1 to TRBJ1-2; D is perhaps TRBD1 (5 bases). The CDR3 DNA sequence: TGCGCCAGCAGCTTCGGCGGGGAAGGGGTTGGCTACACCTTC. Residues: CASSFGGEGVGYTF.